Only a few counts were recorded for the clone carrying this TCR gamma chain. As yet, its antigen is unknown. The TCRdb protein, from a much larger clone, departs from this DNA's translation at residue 8, likely by read error; the protein shown derives from the DNA. TRG and TRD sequences were obtained from every sorted gammadelta sample. TCRdb reran clone calling via CATT on the multiplex PCR reads. Of 20,000 to 30,000 gamma-chain clones in the sample, about 3% were seen once. Germline V gene sequence: CDR1 VENAVY, CDR2 YDSYNSRV. There are 13 residues in the CDR3. This entry belongs to a study of γδ T cells in repeated Plasmodium falciparum infection. Study results and limitations: Malian children's Vdelta2-negative repertoires appeared more expanded and less diverse than Australians'.

Bulk repertoires came from Vgamma9/Vdelta2+ or Vdelta2-negative gammadelta T cells flow-sorted from PBMC. V and J are TRGV8 and TRGJ1 or TRGJ2. Because TCRdb records no J gene, it was assigned here through a match of the DNA to germline. The sequence was collected from a pool of human donors (malaria-infected and uninfected, not separated). Sequencing was done on a sample of gamma-delta T cells from blood. As DNA, the CDR3 is TGTGCCACCTGGGATGACAATTGTTATAAGAAACTCTTT. Translation: CATWDDNCYKKLF.